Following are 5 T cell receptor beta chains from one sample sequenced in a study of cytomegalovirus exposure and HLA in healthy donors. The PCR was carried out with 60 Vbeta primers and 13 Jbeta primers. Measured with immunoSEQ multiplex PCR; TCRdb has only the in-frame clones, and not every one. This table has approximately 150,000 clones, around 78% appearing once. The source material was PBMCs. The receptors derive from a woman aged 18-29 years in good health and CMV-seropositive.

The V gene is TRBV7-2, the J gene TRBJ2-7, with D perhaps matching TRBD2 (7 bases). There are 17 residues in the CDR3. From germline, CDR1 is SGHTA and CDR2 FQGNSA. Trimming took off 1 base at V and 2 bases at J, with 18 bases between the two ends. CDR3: CASSLGTIGGRPYEQYF. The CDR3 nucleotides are TGTGCCAGCAGCTTAGGAACGATCGGGGGGCGGCCCTACGAGCAGTACTTC.

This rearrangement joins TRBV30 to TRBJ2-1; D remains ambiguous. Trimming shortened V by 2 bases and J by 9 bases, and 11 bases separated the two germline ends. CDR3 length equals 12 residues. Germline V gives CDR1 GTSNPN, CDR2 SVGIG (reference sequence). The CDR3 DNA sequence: TGTGCCTGGAGTAGTGGATGGAGTGAGCAGTTCTTC. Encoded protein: CAWSSGWSEQFF.

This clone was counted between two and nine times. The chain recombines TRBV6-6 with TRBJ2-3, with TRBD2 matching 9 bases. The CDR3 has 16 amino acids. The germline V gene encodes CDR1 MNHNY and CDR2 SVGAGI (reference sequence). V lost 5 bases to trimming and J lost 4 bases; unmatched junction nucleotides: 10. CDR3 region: CASSHSGGDSSDTQYF. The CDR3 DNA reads TGTGCCAGCAGTCATAGCGGGGGAGATTCTTCAGATACGCAGTATTTT.

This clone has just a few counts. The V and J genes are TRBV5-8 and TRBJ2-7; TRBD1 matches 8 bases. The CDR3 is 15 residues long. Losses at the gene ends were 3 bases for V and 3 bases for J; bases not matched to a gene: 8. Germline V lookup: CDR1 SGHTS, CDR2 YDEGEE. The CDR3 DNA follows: TGTGCCAGCAGCTCCACAGGGGGATTCGGCTACGAGCAGTACTTC. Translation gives CASSSTGGFGYEQYF.

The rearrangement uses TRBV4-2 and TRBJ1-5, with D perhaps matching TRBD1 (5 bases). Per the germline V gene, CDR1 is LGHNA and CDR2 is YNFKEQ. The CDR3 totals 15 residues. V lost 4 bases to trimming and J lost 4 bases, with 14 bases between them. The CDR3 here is CASSLDPSGNQPQHF. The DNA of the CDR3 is TGTGCCAGCAGCCTAGACCCGTCAGGGAATCAGCCCCAGCATTTT.